This T cell receptor beta chain was sequenced in a study of spatial heterogeneity in lung cancer (dated by TCRdb to the late 2010s). Broadly, across the study: More beta-chain than alpha-chain transcripts were consistently detected, likely reflecting higher beta-chain transcript abundance. At surgery, both alpha and beta chains were TCR-sequenced in fewer than 250 tumor regions, fewer than 65 matched nontumor lung samples and over 50 PBMC samples. In the raw uncorrected reads, each unique combination of TCR and UMI appeared more than ten times on average. TCR repertoire features were related to nonsynonymous mutation counts determined by whole-exome sequencing of tumor tissue. The study quantitatively compared TCR alpha and beta repertoires across multiple tumor regions, matched nontumor lung and blood in non-small cell lung cancer.

The sample's time point label, decoded: sample taken at primary tumor resection. Donors were 72 patients with early-stage, untreated non-small cell lung cancer from the lung TRACERx cohort. Without any cell sorting, TCR sequencing was performed on whole RNA extracted either from tumor and nontumor lung tissue or from cryopreserved PBMC samples. Only patients for whom sufficient RNA was available from at least two tumor regions were selected for TCR sequencing. Tumor and adjacent nontumor lung specimens were reviewed by a lung pathologist before selection. Library preparation was by 5' RACE. Sequenced using a NextSeq 500. In the TCR library protocol, a unique molecular identifier was attached to each TCR cDNA molecule so that PCR and sequencing errors could be corrected. Under the source paper's analysis protocol: TCR identification, UMI-based error correction and CDR3 extraction were all carried out with Decombinator tools. Expanded TCRs were defined as those above a frequency of 2 per 1,000, corresponding to the top 1% of the tumor frequency distribution. Renyi diversity was computed with the R vegan package after each repertoire had been subsampled 100 times to 5,000 TCRs. CDR3 similarity networks were built from amino acid triplet string-kernel similarity, with CDR3s being connected when pairwise similarity was above 0.82. The public reads were quality trimmed at Q25 with fastp and then assembled into clones with MiXCR by TCRdb, keeping productive beta chains. Each CDR3 protein appears once, grouped with its most common genes and DNA. The V and J calls and clone size are TCRdb's, not the authors'. The sample records roughly 38,000 distinct CDR3 sequences, around 3.1% of which are singletons. 30% to 45% of the sample belongs to the ten largest clones.

Beyond this particular receptor, the publication reports: Confirming at a functional level the hypothesis that regional TCRs recognize regional mutations was considered to require additional single-cell paired TCR alpha and beta sequencing.

Trimming removed 4 bases from V and 6 bases from J; the gene matches leave 9 bases unexplained. Reading the germline V gene gives CDR1 KGHSY and CDR2 FQNENV. The CDR3 spans 15 residues, from the cysteine through the phenylalanine. The CDR3 DNA has 45 bases and is translated from base 1. This clonotype has only a few counts. Its antigen has not been determined. No much larger clone is present one base from it, and per-base qualities are unavailable. This chain joins TRBV16 to TRBJ2-1; TRBD1 aligns with 7 central bases. This clonotype originated in a male donor with early-stage non-small cell lung cancer. Specimen: normal lung tissue next to the tumor, collected at surgery. The nucleotide sequence reads as follows: TGTGCCAGCAGCCCCGGACAGGTAAGGGGCAATGAGCAGTTCTTC. This translates into CASSPGQVRGNEQFF.